This TCR beta chain was profiled in a study of cytomegalovirus exposure and HLA in healthy donors. Study-wide results and limits: The listing of 150 or so TCR beta chains classed them as cytomegalovirus-associated.

The CDR3 is 14 amino acids. Germline trimming cut 4 bases from V and 6 bases from J; bases unmatched to any gene: 7. Germline assignment: CDR1 SGHDT and CDR2 YYEEEE. Turning to this clone: The antigen remains undetermined.

PCR was performed using 60 Vbeta and 13 Jbeta primers. Clones were read by immunoSEQ multiplex PCR, and TCRdb kept only the in-frame ones, dropping some. The sample consists of around 230,000 clones, roughly 80% of them appearing once. This chain uses TRBV5-6 with TRBJ2-7, with 10 bases matching TRBD2. The sequence came from a man aged 40-49 years in good health and CMV-seropositive. Sequenced input: PBMCs. The CDR3, as DNA: TGTGCCAGCAGCCCTGGGCTAGCGGGAGTCGAGCAGTACTTC. This sequence encodes CASSPGLAGVEQYF.